This is a list of T cell receptor beta chains from one sample in a study of blood T cell repertoires in COVID-19. Assay used: immunoSEQ multiplex PCR; TCRdb lists only in-frame clones, some missing. This sample yields 250,000 to 350,000 clones, of which roughly 90% are seen a single time; approximately 11% belongs to the top ten. Sequencing was done on a sample of peripheral blood. The receptors here all came from a woman aged 25 to 45 with COVID-19, enrolled during active disease. The CDR3 runs from the conserved cysteine through the conserved F or W. The order of the fields is V gene, J gene, D gene, clone size, CDR3 protein, CDR3 DNA. A D gene is named only where the DNA matches it firmly. Clone sizes are given selectively: once, few, many, or a class where the clone is expanded.

>TRBV30|TRBJ2-6|NA|NA
CAWSWGLSGANVLTF
TGTGCCTGGAGTTGGGGCCTCTCTGGGGCCAACGTCCTGACTTTC
>TRBV4-1|TRBJ1-1|NA|NA
CASSQETGLMNTEAFF
TGCGCCAGCAGCCAAGAGACAGGCTTAATGAACACTGAAGCTTTCTTT
>TRBV19|TRBJ2-7|TRBD2|few
CASSPGTSVSYEQYF
TGTGCCAGTAGCCCGGGGACTAGCGTTTCCTACGAGCAGTACTTC
>TRBV15|TRBJ2-1|NA|NA
CATSREGGSYNEQFF
TGTGCCACCAGCAGAGAGGGCGGGTCCTACAATGAGCAGTTCTTC
>TRBV9|TRBJ2-7|TRBD2|many
CASSVAAGGSEEQYF
TGTGCCAGCAGCGTAGCGGCGGGAGGATCAGAAGAGCAGTACTTC
>TRBV9|TRBJ2-3|TRBD2|few
CASSVDLAAYTDTQYF
TGTGCCAGCAGCGTTGACCTAGCGGCATACACAGATACGCAGTATTTT
>TRBV18|TRBJ2-2|NA|NA
CASSPKTGLGGELFF
TGTGCCAGCTCACCAAAGACAGGATTGGGCGGGGAGCTGTTTTTT
>TRBV7-9|TRBJ1-4|NA|once
CASSFSAVVEKLFF
TGTGCCAGCAGCTTCTCCGCGGTGGTTGAAAAACTGTTTTTT
>TRBV2|TRBJ2-3|NA|NA
CASYSGTDTQYF
TGTGCCAGCTATTCGGGCACAGATACGCAGTATTTT
>TRBV7-2|TRBJ2-3|TRBD2|once
CASSLQAGGPGDTQYF
TGTGCCAGCAGCTTACAAGCGGGAGGGCCCGGGGATACGCAGTATTTT
>TRBV7-9|TRBJ2-7|NA|NA
CASSSDGSSYEQYF
TGTGCCAGCAGCTCGGACGGGAGCTCCTACGAGCAGTACTTC
>TRBV6-4|TRBJ2-2|NA|NA
CASSDTRAGELFF
TGTGCCAGCAGTGATACCCGGGCCGGGGAGCTGTTTTTT
>TRBV7-2|TRBJ2-1|TRBD2|NA
CASSVGLAGYEQFF
TGTGCCAGCAGCGTGGGACTAGCGGGTTACGAGCAGTTCTTC
>TRBV18|TRBJ2-1|TRBD2|NA
CASSPLTSGDNEQFF
TGTGCCAGCTCACCACTCACTAGCGGGGACAATGAGCAGTTCTTC
>TRBV28|TRBJ2-5|NA|once
CASSSSLGRGQETQYF
TGTGCCAGCAGTTCGTCTCTCGGGAGAGGGCAAGAGACCCAGTACTTC
>TRBV11-3|TRBJ1-1|NA|NA
CASSLNLGSEAFF
TGTGCCAGCAGCTTAAATCTCGGGTCTGAAGCTTTCTTT
>TRBV7-2|TRBJ1-4|TRBD1|NA
CASSFGQGGAINEKLFF
TGTGCCAGCAGCTTTGGACAGGGTGGGGCAATTAATGAAAAACTGTTTTTT
>TRBV6-5|TRBJ2-5|NA|few
CASSYSELQETQYF
TGTGCCAGCAGTTACTCGGAGTTGCAAGAGACCCAGTACTTC
>TRBV27|TRBJ1-5|NA|NA
CASSPRGVGQPQHF
TGTGCCAGCAGTCCGCGAGGTGTAGGTCAGCCCCAGCATTTT
>TRBV7-3|TRBJ2-3|NA|NA
CASSLTVAITDTQYF
TGTGCCAGCAGCTTAACGGTAGCGATCACAGATACGCAGTATTTT